A single sample gave rise to the 19 T cell receptor beta chains below, sequenced in a study of T cells in Graves' hyperthyroidism and ophthalmopathy. It was RNA transcripts that yielded the amplified TCR beta CDR3 regions. Carried out on the TCR CDR3, a first-round RT-PCR used the HTBI primer set. One entry per CDR3 protein, called by TCRdb with MiXCR from the multiplex PCR reads. The table records roughly 510,000 distinct CDR3 sequences, roughly 45% of them present only once. The sequencing input was peripheral blood or thyroid tissue (not recorded which). Every receptor here comes from an adult woman with Graves' disease, either hyperthyroidism or ophthalmopathy (not recorded which).

The chain is built from TRBV29-1 and TRBJ2-2; D might be TRBD1 (6 bases). Between the trimmed V and J ends, which lost 8 bases and 4 bases, there was a span of 17 bases. Germline CDR1 is SQVTM and CDR2 is ANQGSEA. The CDR3 runs to 14 residues. CDR3 residues: CSSGQGSSTGELFF. CDR3 nucleotide sequence: TGCAGCAGTGGTCAGGGGAGCTCCACCGGGGAGCTGTTTTTT.

The chain carries TRBV2 and TRBJ1-1; possibly TRBD1 for D (6 bases). Germline V gene lookup returns CDR1 SNHLY and CDR2 FYNNEI. The germline V and J ends were trimmed by 6 bases and 3 bases, with 23 bases remaining between them. This CDR3 has 17 amino acids. CDR3 protein: CASRKQGAPLLDTEAFF. CDR3 coding DNA: TGTGCCAGCAGAAAACAGGGAGCCCCACTACTTGACACTGAAGCTTTCTTT.

As for this clonotype: A read error is possible here, since a much larger clone lies one base away. The chain recombines TRBV12-3 or TRBV12-4 with TRBJ2-2; TRBD2 matches at 9 bases. Trimming cost V 8 bases and J 0 bases; bases outside gene matches: 10. This CDR3 is built from 17 residues. CDR3 in amino acids: CASRRASGTTNTGELFF. DNA of the CDR3: TGTGCCAGCCGTCGGGCTAGCGGGACCACGAACACCGGGGAGCTGTTTTTT.

This clonotype was observed at least ten times. The rearrangement links TRBV12-3 or TRBV12-4 to TRBJ1-1, with D tentatively TRBD1 (6 bases). The length of the CDR3 is 15 residues. Trimming removed 1 base at V and 4 bases at J, with 13 bases between. CDR3 in DNA: TGTGCCAGCAGTTTAGGGACAGACGGGGGCACTGAAGCTTTCTTT. Protein: CASSLGTDGGTEAFF.

This clonotype was counted many times. V is TRBV11-3 and J is TRBJ2-2, with 13 bases identical to TRBD2. This CDR3 has 14 residues. V lost 5 bases to trimming and J lost 7 bases; unmatched junction nucleotides: 1. CDR1 is SGHNT, CDR2 YENEEA, per germline. CDR3 residues: CASSRTSGSGELFF. CDR3 DNA sequence: TGTGCCAGCAGCCGGACTAGCGGGAGCGGGGAGCTGTTTTTT.

This clonotype was detected ten times or more. The chain couples TRBV7-2 to TRBJ2-7; 10 positions agree with TRBD2. J gave up 3 bases and V 3 bases, and 2 bases lay outside the gene matches. The V gene's germline CDR1 is SGHTA and CDR2 FQGNSA. CDR3 length: 14 residues. CDR3 in amino acids: CASSFGLAVYEQYF. Here the CDR3 DNA reads TGTGCCAGCAGCTTCGGACTAGCGGTCTACGAGCAGTACTTC.

CDR3 DNA: TGTGCCATCAGTGAGAGCGGGAGGGCCTTGACCCAGTACTTC. Translating it yields CAISESGRALTQYF. This sequence joins TRBV10-3 and TRBJ2-5; TRBD2 matches 10 bases. V trimming: 2 bases; J trimming: 7 bases; junction bases outside the gene matches: 4. The CDR3 contains 14 residues. Germline lookup yields CDR1 ENHRY and CDR2 SYGVKD.

J is TRBJ1-5 and V is TRBV12-3 or TRBV12-4; D not certain. V was cut by 7 bases and J by 4 bases, with 11 bases left in between. The CDR3 extends over 13 amino acids. CDR3 sequence reads: CASTPAGNQPQHF. CDR3 DNA sequence: TGTGCCAGCACCCCGGCCGGAAATCAGCCCCAGCATTTT.

This clonotype was found many times. The chain couples TRBV20-1 to TRBJ1-6; 10 bases agree with TRBD1. The length of the CDR3 is 13 residues. After removal of 6 bases from V and 10 bases from J, the junction contained 6 bases not matched to a gene. Germline CDR1 is DFQATT and CDR2 is SNEGSKA (reference sequence). The CDR3 bases are TGCAGTGCCCCCGGGACAGGGGTATCACCCCTCCACTTT. It translates to CSAPGTGVSPLHF.

This clonotype was counted many times. The chain is built from TRBV5-6 and TRBJ1-1, with D unclear. The V gene's germline CDR1 is SGHDT and CDR2 YYEEEE. This CDR3 contains 14 residues. V lost 0 bases to trimming and J lost 7 bases, with 13 bases between them. The DNA of the CDR3 is TGTGCCAGCAGCTTGGATTTCGAGGGAGTTGAAGCTTTCTTT. This translates into CASSLDFEGVEAFF.

This clonotype was picked up a small number of times. The chain carries TRBV28 and TRBJ2-5, with 9 bases identical to TRBD2. This CDR3 spans 18 amino acids. Looked up from germline, CDR1 is MDHEN and CDR2 is SYDVKM. Trimming took 8 bases from V and 2 from J; bases not matched to a gene: 18. The CDR3 sequence: CASRTGGIAGVRQETQYF. The CDR3 DNA follows: TGTGCCAGCCGCACCGGCGGGATAGCGGGAGTAAGGCAAGAGACCCAGTACTTC.

The genes are TRBV10-3 and TRBJ1-1, with no clear D. CDR1 and CDR2 from the germline V gene are ENHRY and SYGVKD. This CDR3 comprises 14 residues. The V and J ends lost 3 bases and 1 base respectively, with 9 bases between them. CDR3 sequence: CAISDVQSNTEAFF. The CDR3 DNA reads TGTGCCATCAGTGATGTCCAGTCGAACACTGAAGCTTTCTTT.

This clonotype was seen only a few times. This chain joins TRBV2 and TRBJ1-2; 8 nucleotides agree with TRBD1. The germline V gene has CDR1 SNHLY and CDR2 FYNNEI. The CDR3 is made up of 14 amino acids. J lost 6 bases, V lost 2 bases, and 5 bases had no gene match. CDR3 DNA: TGTGCCAGCAGTGAACTGACAGGGGACGATGGCTACACCTTC. This sequence encodes CASSELTGDDGYTF.

The rearrangement links TRBV7-9 to TRBJ1-6, with 10 nucleotides matching TRBD1. Trimming at V came to 6 bases and at J to 9 bases, leaving 8 bases not matched to a gene. The CDR3 length is 15 residues. CDR1 is SEHNR and CDR2 is FQNEAQ in the germline V gene (reference sequence). Here the CDR3 DNA reads TGTGCCAGCAGAACCGGGACAGGGGATACTTCACCCCTCCACTTT. Encoded protein: CASRTGTGDTSPLHF.

This rearrangement joins TRBV5-1 to TRBJ1-6; no reliable D call. Trimming took off 0 bases at V and 5 bases at J, with 6 bases between the two ends. This CDR3 contains 14 residues. Germline V gives CDR1 SGHRS, CDR2 YFSETQ. The CDR3 reads CASSLVRNNSPLHF. As DNA, the CDR3 is TGCGCCAGCAGCTTGGTACGGAATAATTCACCCCTCCACTTT.

The J gene is TRBJ1-2, the V gene TRBV10-3; 7 bases line up with TRBD1. V dropped 3 bases and J dropped 2; count of bases not matched to a gene: 3. The CDR3 consists of 14 residues. The germline V gene encodes CDR1 ENHRY and CDR2 SYGVKD. The CDR3 sequence is CAISDRDRNYGYTF. CDR3 DNA: TGTGCCATCAGTGATCGGGACAGAAACTATGGCTACACCTTC.

V gene TRBV10-3 combines with J gene TRBJ2-7, with D hard to call. Germline values: CDR1 ENHRY, CDR2 SYGVKD. Trimming removed 2 bases at V and 2 bases at J, with 4 bases between. CDR3 size: 12 residues. CDR3 DNA: TGTGCCATCAGTGAGCCGACCTACGAGCAGTACTTC. Its translation: CAISEPTYEQYF.

This chain joins TRBV28 and TRBJ1-2; D unresolved. CDR3 size: 12 residues. V shed 3 bases and J shed 8 bases, with 10 bases lying between them. The germline V gene has CDR1 MDHEN and CDR2 SYDVKM. In DNA, the CDR3 is TGTGCCAGCAGTTTGGGTAGGGAAGGCTACACCTTC. It encodes CASSLGREGYTF.

This clonotype was observed at least ten times. The chain links TRBV12-3 or TRBV12-4 to TRBJ1-2; TRBD1 might be the D (6 bases). This CDR3 is 12 amino acids long. V lost 8 bases to trimming and J lost 6 bases, with 13 bases between them. This CDR3 reads CASLFRGDGYTF. In nucleotides, the CDR3 is TGTGCCAGCTTATTCAGGGGAGATGGCTACACCTTC.